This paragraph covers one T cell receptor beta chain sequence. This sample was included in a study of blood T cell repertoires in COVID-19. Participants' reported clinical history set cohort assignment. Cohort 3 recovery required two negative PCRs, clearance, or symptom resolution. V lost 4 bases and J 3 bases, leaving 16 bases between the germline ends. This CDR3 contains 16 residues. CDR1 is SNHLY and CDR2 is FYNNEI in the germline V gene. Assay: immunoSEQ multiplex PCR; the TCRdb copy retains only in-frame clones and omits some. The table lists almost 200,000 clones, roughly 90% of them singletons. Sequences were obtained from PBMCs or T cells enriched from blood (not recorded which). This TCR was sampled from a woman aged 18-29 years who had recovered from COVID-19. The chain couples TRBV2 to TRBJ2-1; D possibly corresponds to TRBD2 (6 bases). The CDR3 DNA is TGTGCCAGCAGTGGAGGACGGGGGATCCTCTACAATGAGCAGTTCTTC. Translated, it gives CASSGGRGILYNEQFF.